This T cell receptor beta chain was documented in a study of shared clonotypes between healthy human individuals. Study overall: Every donor yielded three CD4 naive, three CD4 memory, two CD8 naive and one CD8 memory plate. Study findings and constraints: Generally, naive subsets (rather than memory subsets) showed larger estimated richness.

TCRdb's copy holds only in-frame clones and misses some; the assay was immunoSEQ multiplex PCR. This table has around 1.9 million clones, 85% to 95% appearing once. Positively selected for CCR7, the CD45RO-negative cells used as naive CD8 cells excluded terminally differentiated effector memory CD45RA+ cells. All of the donors resided in Nashville, Tennessee, and each was a Caucasian adult. Details on this clone: Its antigen is as yet unknown.

The ends were cut back, 10 bases at V and 1 base at J, with 20 bases in the middle. CDR3 length: 15 amino acids. Germline V gives CDR1 SNHLY, CDR2 FYNNEI. The sequence derives from a young man in good health. Some clones in this sample may be carry-over from other donors' samples. V usage is TRBV2 and J usage is TRBJ2-7; maybe TRBD2 (6 bases). Input material: naive CD8+ T cells from PBMCs. The CDR3 region is CAMSEGLARSYEQYF. The CDR3 nucleotides read TGTGCCATGAGCGAGGGGCTAGCGCGTTCCTACGAGCAGTACTTC.